Following are 28 T cell receptor beta chains from one sample sequenced in a study of blood T cell repertoires in COVID-19. The assay was immunoSEQ multiplex PCR, and TCRdb's table has in-frame clones only and misses some. This table has over 200,000 clones, over 80% appearing once. Source material: PBMCs or T cells enriched from blood (not recorded which). Source of these receptors: a human donor in a cohort exposed to, infected with or recovered from COVID-19 (not recorded which). The donor label of this sample is uncertain.

This chain connects TRBV12-3 or TRBV12-4 to TRBJ1-6; tentatively, D is TRBD1 (5 bases). CDR3 length equals 13 residues. Trimming took 5 bases from V and 14 from J, leaving 16 bases between them. CDR3 sequence reads: CASSPREGDTLHF. CDR3 coding DNA: TGTGCCAGCAGTCCCAGGGAAGGCGACACCCTCCACTTT.

The chain recombines TRBV11-2 with TRBJ1-1, with 7 bases lining up with TRBD1. This CDR3 is 18 amino acids long. The trim removed 4 bases at V and 0 bases at J, leaving 14 bases unmatched. Germline CDR1 SGHAT, CDR2 FQNNGV. The CDR3 DNA is TGTGCCAGCAGCTCAACCTACAGGGGTCACGGGATGAACACTGAAGCTTTCTTT. Translating it yields CASSSTYRGHGMNTEAFF.

CDR3 region: CASSRTTDYEQYF. For the CDR3, the DNA is TGTGCCAGCAGTCGGACTACCGACTACGAGCAGTACTTC. The gene calls are TRBV3-1 (or the pseudogene TRBV3-2) and TRBJ2-7; D possibly corresponds to TRBD2 (6 bases). This CDR3 is 13 amino acids long. V lost 6 bases, J lost 3 bases, and 12 bases lay in between. The germline V gene has CDR1 LGHDT and CDR2 YNNKEL (reference sequence).

The chain joins TRBV29-1 to TRBJ1-2; TRBD1 agrees at 9 bases. CDR1 is SQVTM and CDR2 is ANQGSEA in the germline V gene. With V trimmed by 3 bases and J by 4 bases, 9 bases remained unmatched. The length of the CDR3 is 15 residues. The CDR3 loop reads CSVEDTGGYGYGYTF. The CDR3 DNA follows: TGCAGCGTTGAGGATACAGGGGGCTACGGCTATGGCTACACCTTC.

This rearrangement joins TRBV20-1 to TRBJ1-2; perhaps TRBD1 as D (6 bases). Germline CDR1 and CDR2: DFQATT and SNEGSKA (reference sequence). The CDR3 spans 13 residues. V lost 3 bases, J lost 4 bases, and 12 bases lay in between. The CDR3 bases are TGCAGTGCTAGTCCGGGACACTCCTATGGCTACACCTTC. This sequence encodes CSASPGHSYGYTF.

The chain joins TRBV19 to TRBJ1-2; possible D gene TRBD1, 5 bases. V was shortened by 0 bases and J by 9 bases, with 17 bases between the two germline ends. Germline CDR1 reads LNHDA; CDR2 reads SQIVND (reference sequence). The CDR3 has 15 residues. As DNA, the CDR3 is TGTGCCAGTAGTATAGATCGAAACAGGCGCGCGAGCTACACCTTC. This codes for CASSIDRNRRASYTF. Filled out from reference TRBV19 and TRBJ1-2, the complete variable domain reads DGGITQSPKYLFRKEGQNVTLSCEQNLNHDAMYWYRQDPGQGLRLIYYSQIVNDFQKGDIAEGYSVSREKKESFPLTVTSAQKNPTAFYLCASSIDRNRRASYTFGSGTRLTVV.

Remarks on this clone: The same CDR3 can be traced to other DNA sequences in this sample. This chain joins TRBV18 and TRBJ1-2; 7 bases are a match to TRBD1. This CDR3 has 13 residues. V shed 2 bases and J 3 bases; nucleotides not matched to a gene: 0. CDR1 and CDR2 (germline): KGHSH, LQKENI. The chain's CDR3 is CASSPDRDYGYTF. In DNA, the CDR3 is TGTGCCAGCTCACCAGACAGGGACTATGGCTACACCTTC.

The J gene is TRBJ2-1, the V gene TRBV24-1, with 10 bases fitting TRBD1. The CDR3 runs 14 residues. CDR1 and CDR2 (germline): KGHDR, SFDVKD. Losses at the gene ends were 3 bases for V and 10 bases for J; bases not matched to a gene: 5. The DNA for the CDR3 is TGTGCCACCAGTGATCGGGACAGGGGCGGAGAGCAGTTCTTC. Encoded protein: CATSDRDRGGEQFF.

V gene TRBV29-1 combines with J gene TRBJ2-7; the match to TRBD1 covers 10 bases. Germline V gives CDR1 SQVTM, CDR2 ANQGSEA. The V segment lost 7 bases and the J segment 6 bases; nucleotides outside the gene matches: 9. This CDR3 has 13 residues. The CDR3 nucleotides are TGCAGCGGAGCCGGGACAGGGGACGCCGAGCAGTACTTC. This sequence encodes CSGAGTGDAEQYF.

This chain joins TRBV6-2 or TRBV6-3 and TRBJ2-7, with 7 bases lining up with TRBD1. This CDR3 comprises 15 residues. V lost 6 bases to trimming and J lost 0 bases; unmatched junction nucleotides: 8. Germline CDR1 reads MNHEY; CDR2 reads SVGEGT. The CDR3, as DNA: TGTGCCAGCAGCCTCTACCGGGACAGCTCCTACGAGCAGTACTTC. Translated, it gives CASSLYRDSSYEQYF.

V and J are TRBV5-1 and TRBJ1-5; possible D gene TRBD1, 5 bases. V lost 0 bases, J lost 5 bases, and 12 bases lay in between. The CDR3 runs 15 residues. The V gene's germline CDR1 is SGHRS and CDR2 YFSETQ. CDR3: CASSLGGGSYQPQHF. The CDR3 DNA reads TGCGCCAGCAGCTTGGGGGGGGGATCCTATCAGCCCCAGCATTTT.

This CDR3 is CASSTTGDSTDTQYF. The CDR3 DNA reads as TGTGCCAGCAGCACAACAGGGGATAGCACAGATACGCAGTATTTT. The chain couples TRBV5-6 to TRBJ2-3; 7 bases are a match to TRBD1. V lost 4 bases to trimming and J lost 0 bases; unmatched junction nucleotides: 5. The CDR3 loop spans 15 amino acids. Germline CDR1 reads SGHDT; CDR2 reads YYEEEE.

J is TRBJ2-6 and V is TRBV5-1; tentative D call: TRBD1 (6 bases). The V end lost 0 bases, the J end lost 3 bases, and 13 bases lay between the germline ends. CDR3 length equals 17 residues. CDR1 is SGHRS and CDR2 is YFSETQ in the germline V gene. The DNA of the CDR3 is TGCGCCAGCAGCTTGGCGGCAGGGGCTCGTGGGGCCAACGTCCTGACTTTC. It yields the protein CASSLAAGARGANVLTF.

The chain recombines TRBV19 with TRBJ1-2; tentative D call: TRBD1 (6 bases). Germline lookup yields CDR1 LNHDA and CDR2 SQIVND (reference sequence). V lost 7 bases and J lost 8, with 14 bases in between. CDR3 length: 12 amino acids. In DNA form, the CDR3 reads TGTGCCAGTAAGGAGAGTACAGGGGGCTACACCTTC. It encodes CASKESTGGYTF.

The chain uses TRBV12-3 or TRBV12-4 and TRBJ1-1; D call uncertain. CDR3 length: 12 amino acids. Trimming stripped 6 bases from V and 4 bases from J, with 9 bases between. The CDR3 loop is CASREQTTEAFF. The CDR3 coding sequence is TGTGCCAGCAGGGAGCAAACCACTGAAGCTTTCTTT.

The gene calls are TRBV12-5 and TRBJ2-6, with D perhaps matching TRBD1 (6 bases). The V end lost 3 bases, the J end lost 1 base, and 10 bases lay between the germline ends. This CDR3 is built from 16 residues. CDR1 and CDR2 from the germline V gene are LGHNT and FRNRAP. CDR3 in DNA: TGTGCTAGTGGTTTATCCCAGGGGTCTGGGGCCAACGTCCTGACTTTC. As protein: CASGLSQGSGANVLTF.

V and J are TRBV11-1 and TRBJ1-1, with a tentative D call TRBD1 (6 bases). The CDR3 is made up of 15 amino acids. V was clipped by 5 bases and J by 3 bases, with 16 bases between them. Germline V CDR1 and CDR2: SGHAT, FQDESV (reference sequence). Here the CDR3 reads CASSRTDAAHTEAFF. In DNA form, the CDR3 reads TGTGCCAGCAGCCGGACAGATGCGGCCCACACTGAAGCTTTCTTT.

This chain connects TRBV9 to TRBJ2-5; TRBD2 agrees at 9 bases. Germline CDR1 is SGDLS and CDR2 is YYNGEE. The CDR3 covers 17 residues. The V segment lost 4 bases and the J segment 2 bases; nucleotides outside the gene matches: 12. The CDR3 reads CASSPEGSLAGQETQYF. DNA of the CDR3: TGTGCCAGCAGCCCCGAGGGGTCGCTAGCGGGGCAAGAGACCCAGTACTTC.

CDR3 sequence: CASSGRGGAVGYGYTF. As DNA, the CDR3 is TGTGCCAGCAGCGGCAGGGGTGGGGCCGTGGGCTATGGCTACACCTTC. The J gene is TRBJ1-2, the V gene TRBV9, with D maybe TRBD1 (6 bases). V lost 3 bases, J lost 4 bases, and 19 bases lay in between. The CDR3 has 16 residues. Germline CDR1 is SGDLS and CDR2 is YYNGEE.

The chain is built from TRBV30 and TRBJ2-6, with D possibly TRBD2 on 5 matching bases. The CDR3 is 17 residues long. The germline V and J ends were trimmed by 2 bases and 2 bases, with 16 bases remaining between them. Germline CDR1 is GTSNPN and CDR2 is SVGIG (reference sequence). CDR3 DNA sequence: TGTGCCTGGAGTCCGGGAAATACGGTCCCTGGGGCCAACGTCCTGACTTTC. Encoded protein: CAWSPGNTVPGANVLTF.

Concerning this clone itself: This CDR3 is also generated by other DNA sequences in the sample. The V and J genes are TRBV7-9 and TRBJ1-4, with TRBD1 identical over 9 bases. CDR1 is SEHNR and CDR2 is FQNEAQ in the germline V gene (reference sequence). The V gene end was trimmed by 5 bases and the J gene end by 8 bases; junction bases not matched to a gene: 3. The CDR3 loop spans 13 amino acids. CDR3 region: CASSLGTGEKLFF. For the CDR3, the DNA is TGTGCCAGCAGCCTCGGGACAGGGGAAAAACTGTTTTTT.

This clone has more than one count but fewer than ten. The chain is built from TRBV30 and TRBJ1-3; no definite D call. The V end lost 3 bases, the J end lost 4 bases, and 25 bases lay between the germline ends. The CDR3 spans 18 residues. Germline CDR1 reads GTSNPN; CDR2 reads SVGIG (reference sequence). This CDR3 reads CAWSELGSLRSSGNTIYF. CDR3 DNA: TGTGCCTGGAGCGAGCTGGGGAGCCTCAGGTCATCAGGAAACACCATATATTTT.

The rearrangement joins TRBV4-1 to TRBJ2-3; D is perhaps TRBD2 (6 bases). Germline V gives CDR1 MGHRA, CDR2 YSYEKL. The CDR3 totals 16 residues. The V end lost 1 base, the J end lost 2 bases, and 13 bases lay between the germline ends. CDR3 nucleotides: TGCGCCAGCAGCCAAGGTTTCCAGCGGGTCACAGATACGCAGTATTTT. Translated: CASSQGFQRVTDTQYF.

CDR3 sequence reads: CASSRRAGDTDTQYF. DNA for the CDR3: TGTGCCAGCTCCCGTCGTGCGGGGGACACAGATACGCAGTATTTT. This rearrangement joins TRBV18 to TRBJ2-3; 7 bases are a match to TRBD2. The CDR3 is made up of 15 amino acids. The V gene end was trimmed by 6 bases and the J gene end by 2 bases; junction bases not matched to a gene: 8. Germline V gene data show CDR1 as KGHSH and CDR2 as LQKENI.

J is TRBJ1-2 and V is TRBV7-2, with D possibly TRBD1 on 6 matching bases. The CDR3 extends over 16 amino acids. V lost 2 bases and J lost 4, with 17 bases in between. Germline V CDR1 and CDR2: SGHTA, FQGNSA. In nucleotides, the CDR3 is TGTGCCAGCAGCTTAACGTTCAGAGGGGGTGTCTATGGCTACACCTTC. This translates into CASSLTFRGGVYGYTF. Filled out from reference TRBV7-2 and TRBJ1-2, the complete variable domain reads GAGVSQSPSNKVTEKGKDVELRCDPISGHTALYWYRQSLGQGLEFLIYFQGNSAPDKSGLPSDRFSAERTGGSVSTLTIQRTQQEDSAVYLCASSLTFRGGVYGYTFGSGTRLTVV.

V is TRBV10-3 and J is TRBJ1-5, with 9 bases fitting TRBD1. V lost 7 bases and J lost 4; bases outside the gene matches: 11. Per the germline V gene, CDR1 is ENHRY and CDR2 is SYGVKD. The CDR3 covers 16 residues. For the CDR3, the DNA is TGTGCCATCACTACAACAGGGGGCCCCCCAAATCAGCCCCAGCATTTT. Protein: CAITTTGGPPNQPQHF.

The chain recombines TRBV6-2 or TRBV6-3 with TRBJ2-6; 8 positions agree with TRBD1. The V and J ends lost 5 bases and 0 bases, in that order; junction bases with no gene match: 9. The CDR3 totals 18 residues. From germline, CDR1 is MNHEY and CDR2 SVGEGT. The DNA for the CDR3 is TGTGCCAGCAGTCTGGACAGGGAATGGGTCTCTGGGGCCAACGTCCTGACTTTC. Its translation is CASSLDREWVSGANVLTF.

This chain joins TRBV12-3 or TRBV12-4 and TRBJ1-2; D gene uncertain. The CDR3 consists of 12 residues. V dropped 8 bases and J dropped 0 bases, with 7 bases sitting between them. The CDR3 is CASAETNYGYTF. CDR3 nucleotide sequence: TGTGCCAGCGCGGAGACTAACTATGGCTACACCTTC.